The rows below give T cell receptor beta chains drawn from one sample of a study of T cell repertoires in cytomegalovirus infection. TCRdb processed the reads anew with MiXCR; each CDR3 protein has one entry. The sample has a few hundred thousand distinct CDR3 sequences, 26% seen once. Sequences were obtained from PBMCs. The source is a human donor in good health (CMV status not recorded). Some clones in this sample may be carry-over from other donors' samples. CDR3s include the opening cysteine and the closing phenylalanine or tryptophan. Each record gives: V gene, clone size, J gene, D gene, CDR3 protein, CDR3 DNA. D genes are given only for firm matches. The listing skips clone size in some rows; elsewhere it reads once, few, many or a size class.

v_call: TRBV12-3/TRBV12-4
clone_size: NA
j_call: TRBJ1-1
d_call: NA
cdr3_aa: CASSLYVGGTEAFF
cdr3_nt: TGTGCCAGCAGTTTATATGTAGGGGGCACTGAAGCTTTCTTT

v_call: TRBV6-6
clone_size: NA
j_call: TRBJ2-6
d_call: TRBD1
cdr3_aa: CASSYPGQGAAGANVLTF
cdr3_nt: TGTGCCAGCAGTTACCCCGGACAGGGGGCGGCGGGGGCCAACGTCCTGACTTTC

v_call: TRBV4-2
clone_size: NA
j_call: TRBJ2-6
d_call: NA
cdr3_aa: CASSQDGWGYSGANVLTF
cdr3_nt: TGTGCCAGCAGCCAAGATGGTTGGGGCTACTCTGGGGCCAACGTCCTGACTTTC

v_call: TRBV7-2
clone_size: many
j_call: TRBJ2-7
d_call: TRBD1
cdr3_aa: CASSFDRVAYEQYF
cdr3_nt: TGTGCCAGCAGCTTTGACAGGGTTGCCTACGAGCAGTACTTC

v_call: TRBV5-1
clone_size: NA
j_call: TRBJ2-1
d_call: TRBD2
cdr3_aa: CASRTADSGIYNEQFF
cdr3_nt: TGCGCCAGCAGAACCGCTGATAGCGGGATTTACAATGAGCAGTTCTTC

v_call: TRBV23-1
clone_size: once
j_call: TRBJ2-7
d_call: NA
cdr3_aa: CASSQTRVPYEQYF
cdr3_nt: TGCGCCAGCAGTCAAACTAGGGTTCCTTACGAGCAGTACTTC

v_call: TRBV19
clone_size: few
j_call: TRBJ2-1
d_call: NA
cdr3_aa: CASSMARGIGNEQFF
cdr3_nt: TGTGCCAGTAGTATGGCACGGGGGATTGGGAATGAGCAGTTCTTC

v_call: TRBV4-1
clone_size: NA
j_call: TRBJ2-7
d_call: NA
cdr3_aa: CASSPHDAGSYEQYF
cdr3_nt: TGCGCCAGCAGCCCGCACGATGCGGGGTCCTACGAGCAGTACTTC

v_call: TRBV7-6
clone_size: few
j_call: TRBJ1-6
d_call: NA
cdr3_aa: CASSLGTRNSPLHF
cdr3_nt: TGTGCCAGCAGCTTAGGGACACGGAATTCACCCCTCCACTTT

v_call: TRBV7-9
clone_size: many
j_call: TRBJ1-2
d_call: NA
cdr3_aa: CASSTDGGYTF
cdr3_nt: TGTGCCAGCAGCACTGACGGTGGCTACACCTTC

v_call: TRBV4-3
clone_size: few
j_call: TRBJ1-2
d_call: TRBD1
cdr3_aa: CASSQGGTGGRRGYTF
cdr3_nt: TGCGCCAGCAGCCAGGGGGGGACAGGGGGCAGAAGAGGCTACACCTTC

v_call: TRBV7-8
clone_size: few
j_call: TRBJ2-7
d_call: NA
cdr3_aa: CASSSAAVAREQYF
cdr3_nt: TGTGCCAGCAGCTCCGCGGCAGTTGCCCGAGAGCAGTACTTC

v_call: TRBV20-1
clone_size: once
j_call: TRBJ2-3
d_call: TRBD1
cdr3_aa: CSASPGQRKGTQYF
cdr3_nt: TGCAGTGCTAGTCCGGGACAGAGGAAAGGTACGCAGTATTTT

v_call: TRBV7-8
clone_size: many
j_call: TRBJ2-5
d_call: TRBD2
cdr3_aa: CASSRILWTSGGETQYF
cdr3_nt: TGTGCCAGCAGCCGAATCCTCTGGACTAGCGGGGGGGAGACCCAGTACTTC

v_call: TRBV9
clone_size: NA
j_call: TRBJ1-1
d_call: NA
cdr3_aa: CASSVGVTPRNTEAFF
cdr3_nt: TGTGCCAGCAGCGTAGGGGTCACCCCGAGGAACACTGAAGCTTTCTTT

v_call: TRBV29-1
clone_size: NA
j_call: TRBJ1-1
d_call: TRBD1
cdr3_aa: CSARGQLNTEAFF
cdr3_nt: TGCAGCGCGAGGGGACAGTTGAACACTGAAGCTTTCTTT

v_call: TRBV29-1
clone_size: few
j_call: TRBJ2-6
d_call: NA
cdr3_aa: CSVAPGAGANVLTF
cdr3_nt: TGCAGCGTGGCCCCCGGGGCCGGGGCCAACGTCCTGACTTTC

v_call: TRBV7-2
clone_size: NA
j_call: TRBJ1-1
d_call: TRBD1
cdr3_aa: CASSATGVNTEAFF
cdr3_nt: TGTGCCAGCAGCGCCACAGGGGTTAACACTGAAGCTTTCTTT

v_call: TRBV7-9
clone_size: NA
j_call: TRBJ2-3
d_call: NA
cdr3_aa: CASSARTASTDTQYF
cdr3_nt: TGTGCCAGCAGCGCCCGGACAGCTAGCACAGATACGCAGTATTTT

v_call: TRBV4-1
clone_size: NA
j_call: TRBJ2-3
d_call: TRBD1
cdr3_aa: CASSLRDRGTDTQYF
cdr3_nt: TGCGCCAGCAGCCTCCGGGACAGGGGGACCGATACGCAGTATTTT

v_call: TRBV6-5
clone_size: few
j_call: TRBJ2-1
d_call: NA
cdr3_aa: CASSFVTGEQFF
cdr3_nt: TGTGCCAGCAGTTTTGTAACCGGTGAGCAGTTCTTC

v_call: TRBV6-8
clone_size: few
j_call: TRBJ2-1
d_call: TRBD2
cdr3_aa: CASSTTSGPYNEQFF
cdr3_nt: TGTGCCAGCAGTACAACTAGCGGTCCCTACAATGAGCAGTTCTTC

v_call: TRBV4-2
clone_size: few
j_call: TRBJ1-1
d_call: NA
cdr3_aa: CASSQTRGMNTEAFF
cdr3_nt: TGTGCCAGCAGCCAAACTCGGGGAATGAACACTGAAGCTTTCTTT

v_call: TRBV11-2
clone_size: many
j_call: TRBJ1-5
d_call: TRBD1
cdr3_aa: CASSLGQGFNQPQHF
cdr3_nt: TGTGCCAGCAGCTTGGGACAGGGGTTCAATCAGCCCCAGCATTTT

v_call: TRBV29-1
clone_size: few
j_call: TRBJ2-3
d_call: NA
cdr3_aa: CSVENSDTQYF
cdr3_nt: TGCAGCGTTGAGAATTCAGATACGCAGTATTTT

v_call: TRBV27
clone_size: many
j_call: TRBJ2-2
d_call: TRBD1
cdr3_aa: CASSSGTVNTGELFF
cdr3_nt: TGTGCCAGCAGTTCGGGGACAGTTAACACCGGGGAGCTGTTTTTT

v_call: TRBV6-1
clone_size: NA
j_call: TRBJ1-6
d_call: TRBD1
cdr3_aa: CASRDREVGSPLHF
cdr3_nt: TGTGCCAGCAGGGACAGGGAGGTGGGATCACCCCTCCACTTT

v_call: TRBV7-3
clone_size: NA
j_call: TRBJ1-2
d_call: NA
cdr3_aa: CASSGHLLDSDGYTF
cdr3_nt: TGTGCCAGCAGTGGACACCTTCTCGATTCAGACGGCTACACCTTC

v_call: TRBV12-3/TRBV12-4
clone_size: few
j_call: TRBJ1-2
d_call: NA
cdr3_aa: CASSPQGFYGYTF
cdr3_nt: TGTGCCAGCAGTCCGCAGGGTTTCTATGGCTACACCTTC

v_call: TRBV28
clone_size: NA
j_call: TRBJ1-1
d_call: NA
cdr3_aa: CASSYLGGAFDTEAFF
cdr3_nt: TGTGCCAGCAGTTACCTGGGGGGGGCGTTTGACACTGAAGCTTTCTTT

v_call: TRBV7-2
clone_size: NA
j_call: TRBJ2-3
d_call: TRBD2
cdr3_aa: CASSSLAGGRVDTQYF
cdr3_nt: TGTGCCAGCAGCTCCCTAGCGGGAGGGAGGGTGGATACGCAGTATTTT

v_call: TRBV6-2/TRBV6-3
clone_size: few
j_call: TRBJ2-1
d_call: NA
cdr3_aa: CASSTDSTYNEQFF
cdr3_nt: TGTGCCAGCAGTACGGACAGCACCTACAATGAGCAGTTCTTC

v_call: TRBV6-2/TRBV6-3
clone_size: NA
j_call: TRBJ2-2
d_call: NA
cdr3_aa: CASSYQGYTGELFF
cdr3_nt: TGTGCCAGCAGTTATCAAGGGTACACCGGGGAGCTGTTTTTT

v_call: TRBV12-3/TRBV12-4
clone_size: few
j_call: TRBJ1-2
d_call: TRBD1
cdr3_aa: CASSPRTGHGYTF
cdr3_nt: TGTGCCAGCAGTCCCCGGACAGGGCATGGCTACACCTTC

v_call: TRBV7-9
clone_size: NA
j_call: TRBJ1-2
d_call: TRBD1
cdr3_aa: CASSLSGQGAFGYTF
cdr3_nt: TGTGCCAGCAGCTTGTCGGGACAGGGGGCATTTGGCTACACCTTC

v_call: TRBV6-5
clone_size: NA
j_call: TRBJ1-5
d_call: NA
cdr3_aa: CASPGRRPNQPQHF
cdr3_nt: TGTGCCAGCCCCGGTCGGCGGCCCAATCAGCCCCAGCATTTT

v_call: TRBV7-2
clone_size: many
j_call: TRBJ1-2
d_call: NA
cdr3_aa: CASSPLQGSGGYTF
cdr3_nt: TGTGCCAGCAGCCCCCTACAGGGATCTGGGGGCTACACCTTC

v_call: TRBV7-9
clone_size: NA
j_call: TRBJ2-5
d_call: TRBD2
cdr3_aa: CASSLGAGLDQETQYF
cdr3_nt: TGTGCCAGCAGCTTAGGAGCAGGACTAGACCAAGAGACCCAGTACTTC

v_call: TRBV10-3
clone_size: NA
j_call: TRBJ1-2
d_call: NA
cdr3_aa: CAISESVASGYGYTF
cdr3_nt: TGTGCCATCAGTGAGTCGGTTGCCTCGGGCTATGGCTACACCTTC

v_call: TRBV27
clone_size: few
j_call: TRBJ1-5
d_call: NA
cdr3_aa: CASRGDRHQPQHF
cdr3_nt: TGTGCCAGCAGGGGGGACCGACATCAGCCCCAGCATTTT

v_call: TRBV14
clone_size: few
j_call: TRBJ2-1
d_call: TRBD1
cdr3_aa: CASSQLRGLHEQFF
cdr3_nt: TGTGCCAGCAGCCAACTCAGGGGGCTTCATGAGCAGTTCTTC

v_call: TRBV30
clone_size: NA
j_call: TRBJ1-2
d_call: TRBD1
cdr3_aa: CAWSPGGGGYTF
cdr3_nt: TGTGCCTGGAGTCCAGGGGGCGGTGGCTACACCTTC

v_call: TRBV7-6
clone_size: few
j_call: TRBJ2-3
d_call: TRBD2
cdr3_aa: CAYEREGRDTQYF
cdr3_nt: TGTGCCTACGAGCGGGAGGGCCGAGATACGCAGTATTTT

v_call: TRBV28
clone_size: NA
j_call: TRBJ1-4
d_call: TRBD1
cdr3_aa: CASSAAGGSEKLFF
cdr3_nt: TGTGCCAGCAGTGCGGCAGGGGGCAGCGAAAAACTGTTTTTT

v_call: TRBV7-9
clone_size: NA
j_call: TRBJ2-3
d_call: NA
cdr3_aa: CASSLSTEEDTQYF
cdr3_nt: TGTGCCAGCAGCCTATCGACAGAGGAAGATACGCAGTATTTT

v_call: TRBV19
clone_size: NA
j_call: TRBJ2-1
d_call: NA
cdr3_aa: CASSKTLLQHPPGEQFF
cdr3_nt: TGTGCCAGTAGTAAAACCCTTTTGCAACACCCGCCGGGGGAGCAGTTCTTC

v_call: TRBV4-1
clone_size: NA
j_call: TRBJ2-3
d_call: NA
cdr3_aa: CASSQDRGGYTDTQYF
cdr3_nt: TGCGCCAGCAGCCAAGATAGGGGGGGCTACACAGATACGCAGTATTTT

v_call: TRBV11-2
clone_size: NA
j_call: TRBJ2-7
d_call: NA
cdr3_aa: CASSSDRTYEQYF
cdr3_nt: TGTGCCAGCAGCTCCGACAGAACCTACGAGCAGTACTTC

v_call: TRBV6-6
clone_size: many
j_call: TRBJ1-1
d_call: NA
cdr3_aa: CASSHVQGTLNTEAFF
cdr3_nt: TGTGCCAGCAGTCATGTACAGGGAACCCTGAACACTGAAGCTTTCTTT

v_call: TRBV6-1
clone_size: many
j_call: TRBJ1-5
d_call: NA
cdr3_aa: CASSEAIQSNQPQHF
cdr3_nt: TGTGCCAGCAGTGAAGCAATCCAGAGCAATCAGCCCCAGCATTTT

v_call: TRBV7-2
clone_size: many
j_call: TRBJ1-2
d_call: NA
cdr3_aa: CASSVGTGSNYGYTF
cdr3_nt: TGTGCCAGCAGCGTCGGGACGGGATCTAACTATGGCTACACCTTC